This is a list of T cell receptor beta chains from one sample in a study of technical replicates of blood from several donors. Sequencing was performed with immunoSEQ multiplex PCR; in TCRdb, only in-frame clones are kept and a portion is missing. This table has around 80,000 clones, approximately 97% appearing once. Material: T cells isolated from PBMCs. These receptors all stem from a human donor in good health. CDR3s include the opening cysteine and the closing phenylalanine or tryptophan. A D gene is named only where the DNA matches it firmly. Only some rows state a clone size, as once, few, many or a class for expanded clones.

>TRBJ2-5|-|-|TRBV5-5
TGTGCCAGCAGCTTGGTAGGGCAGGGAAAGACCCAGTACTTC
CASSLVGQGKTQYF
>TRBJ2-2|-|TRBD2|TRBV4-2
TGTGCCAGCAGCCAAGAGGGGAGGGGAGTTGGCGGGGAGCTGTTTTTT
CASSQEGRGVGGELFF
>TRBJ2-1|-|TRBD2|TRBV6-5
TGTGCCAGCAGTGGTAGCGGGACCCTCCGGGGGGAGCAGTTCTTC
CASSGSGTLRGEQFF
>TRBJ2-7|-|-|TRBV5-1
TGCGCCAGCAGCTCATCCTACGAGCAGTACTTC
CASSSSYEQYF
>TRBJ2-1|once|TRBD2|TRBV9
TGTGCCAGCAGCGGGCGGGAGGGCCGGTACAATGAGCAGTTCTTC
CASSGREGRYNEQFF
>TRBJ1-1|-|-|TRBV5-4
TGTGCCAGCAGCTTTGATTTGCCAGAGAACACTGAAGCTTTCTTT
CASSFDLPENTEAFF
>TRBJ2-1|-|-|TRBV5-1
TGCGCCAGCAGCCGGCAACGGGGGAATGAGCAGTTCTTC
CASSRQRGNEQFF
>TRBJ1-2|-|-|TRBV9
TGTGCCAGCAGCGTATTCGGGGTTGCTAACTATGGCTACACCTTC
CASSVFGVANYGYTF
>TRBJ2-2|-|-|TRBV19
TGTGCCAGTAGTCCCAGACTAGTCGCCGGGGAGCTGTTTTTT
CASSPRLVAGELFF
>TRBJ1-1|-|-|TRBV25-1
TGTGCCAGCAGTGGCGACAGTGAAGCTTTCTTT
CASSGDSEAFF
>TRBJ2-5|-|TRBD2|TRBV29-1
TGCAGCGTTGAACAAGGCGGGAGTTGGGAGACCCAGTACTTC
CSVEQGGSWETQYF
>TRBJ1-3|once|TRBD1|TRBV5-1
TGCGCCAGCGCACTCACAGGGGTAGGAAACACCATATATTTT
CASALTGVGNTIYF
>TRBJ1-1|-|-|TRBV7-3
TGTGCCAGCAGCTCATCTGGGGGGTCTAACACTGAAGCTTTCTTT
CASSSSGGSNTEAFF
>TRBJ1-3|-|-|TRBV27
TGTGCCAGCAGTTTCTCAGGGGCTGGAAACACCATATATTTT
CASSFSGAGNTIYF
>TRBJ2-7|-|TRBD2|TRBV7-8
TGTGCCAGCAGCTTTGGGGGACTAGCTCGGAACGAGCAGTACTTC
CASSFGGLARNEQYF
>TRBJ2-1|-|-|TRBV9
TGTGCCAGCAGCGTAGCTATGGAGCCTGGCTACAATGAGCAGTTCTTC
CASSVAMEPGYNEQFF
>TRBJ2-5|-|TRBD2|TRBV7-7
TGTGCCAGCAGCTTGGGACTAGCGGGACCTCGCGGAGAGACCCAGTACTTC
CASSLGLAGPRGETQYF
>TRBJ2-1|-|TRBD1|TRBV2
TGTGCCAGCAGAGACAGGGTCCTGTACAATGAGCAGTTCTTC
CASRDRVLYNEQFF
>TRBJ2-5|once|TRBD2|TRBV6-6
TGTGCCAGCAGTTACGGACTAGCGGGAGAAGAGACCCAGTACTTC
CASSYGLAGEETQYF
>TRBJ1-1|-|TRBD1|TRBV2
TGTGCCAGCAGGGAGGGGACAGGGGGGTCAAGGACTGAAGCTTTCTTT
CASREGTGGSRTEAFF
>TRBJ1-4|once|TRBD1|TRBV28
TGTGCCAGCAGTTCCCCGGGACAGGGGATTGAAAAACTGTTTTTT
CASSSPGQGIEKLFF
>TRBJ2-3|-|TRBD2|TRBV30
TGTGCCTGGAGCGACCACACTAGCGGGGCTCCTTCTAGCACAGATACGCAGTATTTT
CAWSDHTSGAPSSTDTQYF
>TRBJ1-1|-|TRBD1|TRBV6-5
TGTGCCAGCAGTTACCAGGGGGGGAACACTGAAGCTTTCTTT
CASSYQGGNTEAFF
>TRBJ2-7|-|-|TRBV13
TGTGCCAGCAGCATCCGGGACTTAACCTACGAGCAGTACTTC
CASSIRDLTYEQYF
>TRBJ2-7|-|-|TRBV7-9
TGTGCCAGCAGCTTGGTGGACACGTCCTACGAGCAGTACTTC
CASSLVDTSYEQYF
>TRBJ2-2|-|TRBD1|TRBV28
TGTGCCAGCAGCCAGCTGGGACAGGGGGACACCGGGGAGCTGTTTTTT
CASSQLGQGDTGELFF
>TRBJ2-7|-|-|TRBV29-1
TGCAGCGTTGATCAGGGCTCCTACGAGCAGTACTTC
CSVDQGSYEQYF
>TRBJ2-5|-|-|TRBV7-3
TGTGCCAGCAGCTTATATCAGGGAGAGACCCAGTACTTC
CASSLYQGETQYF
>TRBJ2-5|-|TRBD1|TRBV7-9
TGTGCCAGCAGACGAGGACAGGGCGGGGAGACCCAGTACTTC
CASRRGQGGETQYF
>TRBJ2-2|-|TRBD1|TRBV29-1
TGCAGCGTTGGGGGGACAGGCGCCGGGGAGCTGTTTTTT
CSVGGTGAGELFF
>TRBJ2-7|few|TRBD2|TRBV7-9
TGTGCCAGCAGCTTCTTCGCGGGAGGGCCCTACGAGCAGTACTTC
CASSFFAGGPYEQYF
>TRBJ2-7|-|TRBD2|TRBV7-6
TGTGCCAGCAGCTTATCCGGGACTATCTTCTACGAGCAGTACTTC
CASSLSGTIFYEQYF
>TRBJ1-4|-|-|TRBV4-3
TGCGCCAGCAGCCCACTCACAGCAACTAATGAAAAACTGTTTTTT
CASSPLTATNEKLFF
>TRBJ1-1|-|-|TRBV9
TGTGCCAGCAGCCCTCCCGGGGGAGGAGGTCTTGACACTGAAGCTTTCTTT
CASSPPGGGGLDTEAFF
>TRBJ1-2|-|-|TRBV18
TGTGCCAGCTCACTCGGAGGGCAAACCTCCGCGGCGGGCTACACCTTC
CASSLGGQTSAAGYTF
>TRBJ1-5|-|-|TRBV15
TGTGCCACCAGCAGAGATCGTTTAGAGCCCCAGCATTTT
CATSRDRLEPQHF
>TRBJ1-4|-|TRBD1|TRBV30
TGTGCCTCCACCGGGACAGGGAGAGAAAAACTGTTTTTT
CASTGTGREKLFF